The rows below give T cell receptor beta chains drawn from one sample of a study of a mutant IDH1 vaccine in newly diagnosed glioma. These TCRs are of unknown antigen specificity. TCRdb's copy holds only in-frame clones and misses some; the assay was immunoSEQ multiplex PCR. The sample lists tens of thousands of clones; approximately 64% were seen once. Sequenced material: peripheral blood mononuclear cells (PBMCs), taken from a glioma patient whose treatment included an IDH1 peptide vaccine. The receptor source for this set is a man aged 35-49 years with glioma. Some clones in this sample may be carry-over from other donors' samples. Both conserved end residues are part of each CDR3. A D gene is named only where the DNA matches it firmly. Size values are once, few and many counts, or a class for expanded clones, and some rows have none.

V	length	J	size	D	DNA	CDR3
TRBV27	14	TRBJ2-3	.	TRBD2	TGTGCCAGCAGGCGGGGGAGTTGGGTTGATACGCAGTATTTT	CASRRGSWVDTQYF
TRBV30	11	TRBJ1-1	many	.	TGTGCCTGGGGGAGGGGCAAGGAAGCTTTCTTT	CAWGRGKEAFF
TRBV5-1	11	TRBJ2-7	once	.	TGCGCCAGCAGCTTGGGGCCAGTGCTCCACTTC	CASSLGPVLHF
TRBV5-6	13	TRBJ1-1	.	.	TGTGCCAGCAGCACAGGTCTGAACACTGAAGCTTTCTTT	CASSTGLNTEAFF
TRBV15	14	TRBJ1-4	once	.	TGTGCCACCAGCGGGGGACAACCAAATGAAAAACTGTTTTTT	CATSGGQPNEKLFF
TRBV12-5	14	TRBJ1-2	.	.	TGTGCTAGTGGTTTGGTACCAGCGAACTATGGCTACACCTTC	CASGLVPANYGYTF
TRBV2	12	TRBJ1-1	few	.	TGTGCCAGCAGTGATCCCGGGGTTGAAGCTTTCTTT	CASSDPGVEAFF
TRBV21-1	21	TRBJ1-4	few	.	TGTGCCAGCAGCAAAGGGGGTACAAAGCTGGGACAGGGAGAAAGAGGTGAAAAACTGTTTTTT	CASSKGGTKLGQGERGEKLFF
TRBV18	13	TRBJ2-2	.	.	TGTGCCAGCTCGCTGGGGGTGACCGGGGAGCTGTTTTTT	CASSLGVTGELFF
TRBV6-6	11	TRBJ1-2	.	.	TGTGCCAGCAGTAACAGGGATGGCTACACCTTC	CASSNRDGYTF
TRBV6-6	16	TRBJ1-5	once	.	TGTGCCAGCAGTTACAGAGCCAGGAATAGCAATCAGCCCCAGCATTTT	CASSYRARNSNQPQHF
TRBV5-1	15	TRBJ1-3	few	.	TGCGCCAGCAGCTTGTCGGGGGGAGCTGGAAACACCATATATTTT	CASSLSGGAGNTIYF
TRBV5-6	15	TRBJ2-5	few	.	TGTGCCAGCAGCTTGGTTTCCGGGGGCGAGGGGACCCAGTACTTC	CASSLVSGGEGTQYF
TRBV7-9	15	TRBJ1-4	.	TRBD1	TGTGCCAGCAGCTTGCTTCGTACAGGGGTTGAAAAACTGTTTTTT	CASSLLRTGVEKLFF
TRBV7-9	15	TRBJ1-4	.	.	TGTGCCAGCAGCTCCATAGGGCAGATAAATGAAAAACTGTTTTTT	CASSSIGQINEKLFF
TRBV19	17	TRBJ1-5	once	.	TGTGCCAGTAGTACGCGGCAGGTGGGGGAGAGCAATCAGCCCCAGCATTTT	CASSTRQVGESNQPQHF
TRBV5-4	16	TRBJ2-3	.	.	TGTGCCAGCAGCTTTGGAGGGCGTAGAAGCACAGATACGCAGTATTTT	CASSFGGRRSTDTQYF
TRBV7-8	12	TRBJ1-6	.	.	TGTGCCAGCACCTCAGGGGATTCACCCCTCCACTTT	CASTSGDSPLHF
TRBV5-1	14	TRBJ1-4	few	.	TGCGCCAGCAGCTTAAGGGGAATGGATGAAAAACTGTTTTTT	CASSLRGMDEKLFF
TRBV7-6	14	TRBJ2-7	.	TRBD1	TGTGCCAGCAGCCGGGACAGCCCTTCAGACGAGCAGTACTTC	CASSRDSPSDEQYF
TRBV14	14	TRBJ1-2	.	TRBD1	TGTGCCAGCAGCCCACGGACAGGGAGGGAAGGCTACACCTTC	CASSPRTGREGYTF
TRBV4-2	18	TRBJ1-6	.	TRBD1	TGTGCCAGCAGCCAAGAAGAGGGGCAGGAGGGGGCATGGTCACCCCTCCACTTT	CASSQEEGQEGAWSPLHF
TRBV6-5	14	TRBJ1-2	.	.	TGTGCCAGCAGTTACTCGGAGGGCATTTATGGCTACACCTTC	CASSYSEGIYGYTF
TRBV5-6	14	TRBJ1-5	.	.	TGTGCCAGCAGCTTTCAGGCGAACAATCAGCCCCAGCATTTT	CASSFQANNQPQHF
TRBV7-9	17	TRBJ2-1	.	TRBD2	TGTGCCAGCAGGGGCCCCCATAGCGGGGGGGTATACAATGAGCAGTTCTTC	CASRGPHSGGVYNEQFF
TRBV7-9	16	TRBJ2-3	.	.	TGTGCCAGCAGCCCACCGTTCCGGGTCTCCACAGATACGCAGTATTTT	CASSPPFRVSTDTQYF
TRBV10-3	15	TRBJ1-1	.	.	TGTGCCATCAGTGAGTCGTCCACCGGGGGCACTGAAGCTTTCTTT	CAISESSTGGTEAFF
TRBV6-5	15	TRBJ2-3	.	TRBD1	TGTGCCAGCAGTTCGCGCAGGGGGCTTACAGATACGCAGTATTTT	CASSSRRGLTDTQYF
TRBV13	13	TRBJ2-5	.	.	TGTGCCAGCAGCCCTGACAGCCAAGAGACCCAGTACTTC	CASSPDSQETQYF
TRBV7-6	15	TRBJ1-1	.	TRBD1	TGTGCCAGCAGCTCGCCAGGGGGGACGAACACTGAAGCTTTCTTT	CASSSPGGTNTEAFF
TRBV7-2	13	TRBJ1-4	few	.	TGTGCCAGCAGCTTAGTGGCGGACGAAAAACTGTTTTTT	CASSLVADEKLFF
TRBV5-4	15	TRBJ1-2	few	.	TGTGCCAGCAGCTTGGGGCCGCTGGGGACCCATGGCTACACCTTC	CASSLGPLGTHGYTF